The clone carrying this T cell receptor beta chain has ten or more counts. The antigen is not known. The data originate from a study of liver allograft versus peripheral blood T cells. The overall study: Liver transplant recipients had T cell receptor repertoires compared between transplanted liver and peripheral blood.

Using its own MiXCR run on the reads, TCRdb lists one record per CDR3 protein. The sample has approximately 5,200 distinct CDR3 sequences; roughly 17% are singletons. Germline loops: CDR1 LNHNV, CDR2 YYDKDF (reference sequence). The length of the CDR3 is 16 residues. V lost 0 bases, J lost 7 bases, and 4 bases stayed unmatched. Findings and limits, study-wide: Intragraft liver T cell receptor repertoires reportedly differed from peripheral blood repertoires.

This chain links TRBV15 with TRBJ1-6, with 9 bases identical to TRBD1. This receptor was identified in a human patient who had a liver transplant. A subset of T cells may come from the graft donor. CDR3 region: CATSREGQGGNSPLHF. In nucleotides, the CDR3 is TGTGCCACCAGCAGAGAGGGACAGGGAGGCAATTCACCCCTCCACTTT.